This TCR beta chain stems from a study of blood T cell repertoires in COVID-19. The CDR3 covers 15 residues. The junction had 6 bases not matched to a gene; V was cut back by 1 base and J by 8 bases. Germline V gene data show CDR1 as SGHVS and CDR2 as FNYEAQ. As handled by the study authors: It was from reference gene primer amplification that nucleated cell counts were estimated. Libraries were prepared by immunoSEQ multiplex PCR; TCRdb keeps only in-frame clonotypes and omits some of them. V and J calls and clone size are given by that table; D and trimming were obtained from the DNA. The table has approximately 300,000 clones, roughly 85% seen once; the top ten hold approximately 1.9%.

Sequencing was done on a sample of PBMCs or T cells enriched from blood (not recorded which). The sequence was obtained from a woman in her twenties or thirties who had been exposed to COVID-19. The rearrangement joins TRBV7-6 to TRBJ1-2; TRBD1 matches 11 bases. The CDR3: CASSLDPGQGGGYTF. In DNA, the CDR3 is TGTGCCAGCAGCTTAGACCCGGGACAGGGGGGCGGCTACACCTTC.